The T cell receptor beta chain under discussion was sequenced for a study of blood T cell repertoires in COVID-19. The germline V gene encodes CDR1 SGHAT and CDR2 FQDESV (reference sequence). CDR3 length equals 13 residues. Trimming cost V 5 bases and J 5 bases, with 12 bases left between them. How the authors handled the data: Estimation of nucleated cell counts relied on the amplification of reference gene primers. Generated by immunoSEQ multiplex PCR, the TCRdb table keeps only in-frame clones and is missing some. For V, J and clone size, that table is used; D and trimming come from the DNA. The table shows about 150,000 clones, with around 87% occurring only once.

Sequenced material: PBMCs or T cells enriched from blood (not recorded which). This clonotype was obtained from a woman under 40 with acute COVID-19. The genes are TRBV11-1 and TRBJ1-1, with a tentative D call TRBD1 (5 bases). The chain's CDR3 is CASSDWGYTEAFF. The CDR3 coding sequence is TGTGCCAGCAGCGATTGGGGCTATACTGAAGCTTTCTTT.